The T cell receptor (beta chain) under discussion was sequenced for a study of blood T cell repertoires in COVID-19. TCRdb keeps only in-frame clones here, not all; method: immunoSEQ multiplex PCR. The sample has approximately 300,000 clones; about 82% are singletons. The V gene's germline CDR1 is SGHRS and CDR2 YFSETQ. V shed 5 bases and J shed 4 bases, with 12 bases lying between them. There are 13 residues in the CDR3. The sample was peripheral blood. The sequence was obtained from a woman aged 45-65 years with active or convalescent COVID-19. The chain has TRBV5-1 and TRBJ1-1; D is uncertain. The CDR3 sequence: CASSPGLITEAFF. The CDR3 DNA follows: TGCGCCAGCAGTCCGGGGTTGATCACTGAAGCTTTCTTT.